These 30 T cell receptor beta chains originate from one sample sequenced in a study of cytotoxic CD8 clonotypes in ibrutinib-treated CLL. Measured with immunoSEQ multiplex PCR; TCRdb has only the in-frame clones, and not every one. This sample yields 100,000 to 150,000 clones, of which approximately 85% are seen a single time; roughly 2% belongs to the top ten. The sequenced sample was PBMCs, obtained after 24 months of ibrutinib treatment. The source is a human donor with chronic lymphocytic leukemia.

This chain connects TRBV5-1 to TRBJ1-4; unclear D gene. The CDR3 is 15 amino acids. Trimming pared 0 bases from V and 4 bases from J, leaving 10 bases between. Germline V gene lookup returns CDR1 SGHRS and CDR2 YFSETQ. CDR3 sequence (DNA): TGCGCCAGCAGCTTGGGGACGGAAGATAATGAAAAACTGTTTTTT. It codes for CASSLGTEDNEKLFF.

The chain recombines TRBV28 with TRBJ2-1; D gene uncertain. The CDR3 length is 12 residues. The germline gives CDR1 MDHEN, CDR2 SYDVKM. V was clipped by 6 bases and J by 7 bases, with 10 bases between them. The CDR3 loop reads CASSLRPNEQFF. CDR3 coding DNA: TGTGCCAGCAGCCTTAGACCAAATGAGCAGTTCTTC.

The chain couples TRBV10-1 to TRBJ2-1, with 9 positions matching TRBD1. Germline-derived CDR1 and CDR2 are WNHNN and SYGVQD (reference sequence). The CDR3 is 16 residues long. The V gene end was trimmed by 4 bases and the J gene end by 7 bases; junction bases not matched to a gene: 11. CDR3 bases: TGCGCCAGCAGTGTCCTCCGGGACAGGGAAGGTAATGAGCAGTTCTTC. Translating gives CASSVLRDREGNEQFF.

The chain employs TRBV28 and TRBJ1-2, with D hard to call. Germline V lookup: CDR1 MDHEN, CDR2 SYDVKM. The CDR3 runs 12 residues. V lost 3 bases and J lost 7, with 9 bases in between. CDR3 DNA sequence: TGTGCCAGCAGTTTCAAGGGTCGTGGCTACACCTTC. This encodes CASSFKGRGYTF.

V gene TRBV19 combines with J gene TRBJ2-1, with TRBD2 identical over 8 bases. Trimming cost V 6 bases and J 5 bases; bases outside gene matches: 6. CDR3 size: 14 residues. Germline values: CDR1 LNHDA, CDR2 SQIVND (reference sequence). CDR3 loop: CASRLSGANNEQFF. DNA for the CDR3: TGTGCCAGTAGGCTTAGCGGGGCGAACAATGAGCAGTTCTTC.

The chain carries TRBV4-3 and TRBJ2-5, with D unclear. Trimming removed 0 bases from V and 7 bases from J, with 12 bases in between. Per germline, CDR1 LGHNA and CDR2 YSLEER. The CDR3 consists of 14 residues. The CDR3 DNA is TGCGCCAGCAGCCAAGAACTGAGGTTGGGGACCCAGTACTTC. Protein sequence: CASSQELRLGTQYF.

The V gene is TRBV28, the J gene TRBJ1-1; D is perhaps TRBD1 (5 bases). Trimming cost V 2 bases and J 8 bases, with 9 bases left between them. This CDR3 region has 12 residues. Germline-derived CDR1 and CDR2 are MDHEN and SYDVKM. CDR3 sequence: CASSLGGGEAFF. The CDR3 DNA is TGTGCCAGCAGTTTAGGGGGAGGGGAAGCTTTCTTT.

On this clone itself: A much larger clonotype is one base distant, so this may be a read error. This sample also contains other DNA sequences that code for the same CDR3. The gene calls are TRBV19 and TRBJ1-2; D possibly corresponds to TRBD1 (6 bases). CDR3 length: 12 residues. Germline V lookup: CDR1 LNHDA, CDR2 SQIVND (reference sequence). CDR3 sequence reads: CASSRQGNGYTF. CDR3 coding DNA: TGCGCCAGTAGTCGCCAGGGGAATGGCTACACCTTC. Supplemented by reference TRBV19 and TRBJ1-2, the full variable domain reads DGGITQSPKYLFRKEGQNVTLSCEQNLNHDAMYWYRQDPGQGLRLIYYSQIVNDFQKGDIAEGYSVSREKKESFPLTVTSAQKNPTAFYLCASSRQGNGYTFGSGTRLTVV.

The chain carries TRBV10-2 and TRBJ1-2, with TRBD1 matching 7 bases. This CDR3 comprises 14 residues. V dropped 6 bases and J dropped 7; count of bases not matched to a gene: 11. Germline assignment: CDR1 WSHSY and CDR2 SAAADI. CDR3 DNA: TGCGCCAGCAGCCCCCTTCGACAGGGAAGTGGCTACACCTTC. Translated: CASSPLRQGSGYTF.

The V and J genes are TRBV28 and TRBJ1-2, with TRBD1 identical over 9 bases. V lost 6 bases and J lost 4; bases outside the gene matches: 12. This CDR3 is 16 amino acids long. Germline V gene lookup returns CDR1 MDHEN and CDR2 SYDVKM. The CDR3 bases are TGTGCCAGCAGCCTTACTACAGGGGGCAGGGGCTATGGCTACACCTTC. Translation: CASSLTTGGRGYGYTF.

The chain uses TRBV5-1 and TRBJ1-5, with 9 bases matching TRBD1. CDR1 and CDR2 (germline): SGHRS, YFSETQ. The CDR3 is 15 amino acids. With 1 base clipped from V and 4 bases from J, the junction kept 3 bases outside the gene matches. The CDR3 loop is CASSLTGGSNQPQHF. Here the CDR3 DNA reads TGCGCCAGCAGCTTGACAGGGGGCTCGAATCAGCCCCAGCATTTT.

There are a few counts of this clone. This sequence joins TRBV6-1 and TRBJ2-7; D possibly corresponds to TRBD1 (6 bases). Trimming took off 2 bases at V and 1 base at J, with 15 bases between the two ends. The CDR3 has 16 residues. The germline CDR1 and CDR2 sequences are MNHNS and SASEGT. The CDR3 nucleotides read TGTGCCAGCAGTGAATCCAACAGGGCCCTATCCTACGAGCAGTACTTC. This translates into CASSESNRALSYEQYF.

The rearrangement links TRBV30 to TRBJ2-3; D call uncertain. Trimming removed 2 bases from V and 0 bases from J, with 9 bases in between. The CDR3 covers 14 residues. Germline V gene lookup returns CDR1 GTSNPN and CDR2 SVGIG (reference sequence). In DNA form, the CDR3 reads TGTGCCTGGAGTATCAAGACTAGCACAGATACGCAGTATTTT. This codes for CAWSIKTSTDTQYF.

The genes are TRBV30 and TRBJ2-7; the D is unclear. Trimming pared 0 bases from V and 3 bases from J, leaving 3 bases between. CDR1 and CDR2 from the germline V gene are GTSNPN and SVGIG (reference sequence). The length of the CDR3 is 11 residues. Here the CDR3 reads CAWSVDYEQYF. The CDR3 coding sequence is TGTGCCTGGAGTGTGGACTACGAGCAGTACTTC.

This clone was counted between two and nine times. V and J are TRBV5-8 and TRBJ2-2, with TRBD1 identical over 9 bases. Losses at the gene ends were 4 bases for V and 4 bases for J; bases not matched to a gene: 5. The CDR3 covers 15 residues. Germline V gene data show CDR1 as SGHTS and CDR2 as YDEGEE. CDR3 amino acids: CASSPGQGITGELFF. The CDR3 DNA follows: TGTGCCAGCAGCCCGGGACAGGGTATCACCGGGGAGCTGTTTTTT.

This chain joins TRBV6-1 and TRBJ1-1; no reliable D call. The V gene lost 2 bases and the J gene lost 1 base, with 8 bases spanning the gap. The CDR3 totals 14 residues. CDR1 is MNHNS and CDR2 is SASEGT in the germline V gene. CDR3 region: CASSEFGTNTEAFF. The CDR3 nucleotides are TGTGCCAGCAGTGAATTTGGCACGAACACTGAAGCTTTCTTT.

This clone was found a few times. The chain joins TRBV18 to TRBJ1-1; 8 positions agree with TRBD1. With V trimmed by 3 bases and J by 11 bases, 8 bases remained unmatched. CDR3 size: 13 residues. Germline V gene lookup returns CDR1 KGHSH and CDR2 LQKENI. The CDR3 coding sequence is TGTGCCAGCTCACCCAAACAGGGGGAGAGTGCTTTCTTT. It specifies CASSPKQGESAFF. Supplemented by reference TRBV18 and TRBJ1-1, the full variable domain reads NAGVMQNPRHLVRRRGQEARLRCSPMKGHSHVYWYRQLPEEGLKFMVYLQKENIIDESGMPKERFSAEFPKEGPSILRIQQVVRGDSAAYFCASSPKQGESAFFGQGTRLTVV.

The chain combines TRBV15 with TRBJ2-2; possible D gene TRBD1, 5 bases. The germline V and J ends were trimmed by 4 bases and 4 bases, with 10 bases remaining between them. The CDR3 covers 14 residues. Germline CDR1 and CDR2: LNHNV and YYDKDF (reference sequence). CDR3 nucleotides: TGTGCCACCAGCAAGCAGGGCGGCACCGGGGAGCTGTTTTTT. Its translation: CATSKQGGTGELFF.

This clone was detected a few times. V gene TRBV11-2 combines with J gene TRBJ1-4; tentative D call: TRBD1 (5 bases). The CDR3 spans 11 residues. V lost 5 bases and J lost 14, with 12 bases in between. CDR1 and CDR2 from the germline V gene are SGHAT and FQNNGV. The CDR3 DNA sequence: TGTGCCAGCAGCCCCGGACGGGGGCTGTTTTTT. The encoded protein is CASSPGRGLFF.

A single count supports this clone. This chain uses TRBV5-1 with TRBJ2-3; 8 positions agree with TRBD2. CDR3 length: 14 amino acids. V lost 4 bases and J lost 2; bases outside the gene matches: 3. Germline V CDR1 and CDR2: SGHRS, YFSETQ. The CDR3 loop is CASSEAGATDTQYF. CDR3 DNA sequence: TGCGCCAGCAGCGAAGCGGGAGCCACAGATACGCAGTATTTT.

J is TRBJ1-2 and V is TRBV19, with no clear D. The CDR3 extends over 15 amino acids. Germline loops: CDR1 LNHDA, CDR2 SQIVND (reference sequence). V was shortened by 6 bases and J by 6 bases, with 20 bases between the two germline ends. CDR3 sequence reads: CASSLLLTGRDGYTF. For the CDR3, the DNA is TGTGCCAGTAGCCTTCTCCTCACGGGGAGAGATGGCTACACCTTC.

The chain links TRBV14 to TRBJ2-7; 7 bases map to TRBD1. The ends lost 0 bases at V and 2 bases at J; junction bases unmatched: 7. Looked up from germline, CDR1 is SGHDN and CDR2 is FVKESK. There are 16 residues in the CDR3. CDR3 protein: CASSQEQGIGPYEQYF. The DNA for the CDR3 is TGTGCCAGCAGCCAAGAACAGGGGATTGGCCCCTACGAGCAGTACTTC.

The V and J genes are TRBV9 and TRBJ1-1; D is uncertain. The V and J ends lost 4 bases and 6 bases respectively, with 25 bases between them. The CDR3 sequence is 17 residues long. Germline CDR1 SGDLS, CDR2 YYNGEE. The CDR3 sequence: CASSSPETDELFSEAFF. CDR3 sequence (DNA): TGTGCCAGCAGCTCCCCGGAAACGGACGAACTCTTCTCTGAAGCTTTCTTT.

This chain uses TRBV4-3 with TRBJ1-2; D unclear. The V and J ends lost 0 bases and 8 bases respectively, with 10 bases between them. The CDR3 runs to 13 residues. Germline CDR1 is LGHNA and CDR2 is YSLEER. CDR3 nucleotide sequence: TGCGCCAGCAGCCAAGAGGCGGGGTTCGGCTACACCTTC. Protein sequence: CASSQEAGFGYTF.

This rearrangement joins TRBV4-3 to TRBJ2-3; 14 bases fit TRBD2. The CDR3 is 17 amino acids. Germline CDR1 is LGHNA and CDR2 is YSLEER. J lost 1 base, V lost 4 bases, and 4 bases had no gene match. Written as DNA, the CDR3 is TGCGCCAGCAGCCGCGGACTAGCGGGAGGCCGCACAGATACGCAGTATTTT. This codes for CASSRGLAGGRTDTQYF.

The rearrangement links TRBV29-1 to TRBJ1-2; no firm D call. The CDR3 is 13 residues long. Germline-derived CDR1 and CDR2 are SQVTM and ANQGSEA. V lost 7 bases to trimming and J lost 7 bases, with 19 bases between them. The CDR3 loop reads CSAGTGRSVGYTF. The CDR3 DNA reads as TGCAGCGCCGGAACCGGTCGGTCAGTTGGCTACACCTTC.

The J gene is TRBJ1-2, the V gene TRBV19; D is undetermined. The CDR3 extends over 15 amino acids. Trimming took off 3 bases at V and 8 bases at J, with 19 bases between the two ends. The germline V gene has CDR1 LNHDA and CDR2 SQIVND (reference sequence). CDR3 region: CASSMKVGLEAGYTF. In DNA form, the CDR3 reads TGTGCCAGTAGTATGAAGGTCGGGCTGGAGGCGGGCTACACCTTC.

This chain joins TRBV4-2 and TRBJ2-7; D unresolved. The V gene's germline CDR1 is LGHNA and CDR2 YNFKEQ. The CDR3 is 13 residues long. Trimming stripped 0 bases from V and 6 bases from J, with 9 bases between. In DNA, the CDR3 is TGTGCCAGCAGCCAAGAGACGGCGGCCGAGCAGTACTTC. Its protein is CASSQETAAEQYF.

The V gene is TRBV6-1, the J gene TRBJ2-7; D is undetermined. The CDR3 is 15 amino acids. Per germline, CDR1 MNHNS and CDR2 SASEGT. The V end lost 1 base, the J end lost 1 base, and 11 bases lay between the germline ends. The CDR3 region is CASSEVRARSYEQYF. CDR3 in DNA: TGTGCCAGCAGTGAAGTAAGGGCCAGGTCCTACGAGCAGTACTTC.

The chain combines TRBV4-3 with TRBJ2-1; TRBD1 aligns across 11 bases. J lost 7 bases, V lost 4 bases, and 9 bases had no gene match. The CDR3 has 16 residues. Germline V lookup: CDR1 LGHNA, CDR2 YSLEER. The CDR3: CASSRAGQGARNEQFF. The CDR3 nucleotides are TGCGCCAGCAGCCGTGCCGGACAGGGGGCGAGGAATGAGCAGTTCTTC.